The 20 T cell receptor beta chains listed next were all sequenced from one sample in a study of blood T cell repertoires in COVID-19. Clones were read by immunoSEQ multiplex PCR, and TCRdb kept only the in-frame ones, dropping some. The data contain roughly 230,000 clones, 80% to 90% of them singletons. Sequenced input: peripheral blood. These receptors originate from a middle-aged man with acute or convalescent COVID-19.

This sequence joins TRBV5-4 and TRBJ2-7, with TRBD1 matching 8 bases. The ends lost 4 bases at V and 4 bases at J; junction bases unmatched: 4. Germline CDR1 SGHNT, CDR2 YYREEE (reference sequence). The CDR3 loop spans 13 amino acids. CDR3 coding DNA: TGTGCCAGCAGCCTTCGACAGGGGTACGAGCAGTACTTC. The encoded protein is CASSLRQGYEQYF.

This rearrangement joins TRBV5-1 to TRBJ1-4, with 9 bases identical to TRBD1. The CDR3 extends over 14 amino acids. The V gene's germline CDR1 is SGHRS and CDR2 YFSETQ. V shed 2 bases, J shed 7 bases, and the junction held 3 bases outside the gene matches. The CDR3 DNA sequence: TGCGCCAGCAGCTTACAGGGGGCGGGTGAAAAACTGTTTTTT. It encodes CASSLQGAGEKLFF.

The chain is built from TRBV28 and TRBJ2-1, with TRBD2 matching over 7 bases. V lost 2 bases and J lost 7; bases outside the gene matches: 5. From germline, CDR1 is MDHEN and CDR2 SYDVKM. This CDR3 has 14 amino acids. The CDR3 sequence: CASSLEGGRNEQFF. In nucleotides, the CDR3 is TGTGCCAGCAGTTTAGAGGGAGGGCGTAATGAGCAGTTCTTC. The full variable domain, rest sourced from reference TRBV28 and TRBJ2-1, is DVKVTQSSRYLVKRTGEKVFLECVQDMDHENMFWYRQDPGLGLRLIYFSYDVKMKEKGDIPEGYSVSREKKERFSLILESASTNQTSMYLCASSLEGGRNEQFFGPGTRLTVL.

The chain uses TRBV28 and TRBJ2-7, with D perhaps matching TRBD2 (6 bases). The germline V gene encodes CDR1 MDHEN and CDR2 SYDVKM. The CDR3 loop spans 16 amino acids. With 6 bases removed from V and 0 bases from J, the gap between germline ends came to 18 bases. The CDR3 region has the DNA TGTGCCAGCAGCCTCCCCTCTCTAGCGAACTCCTACGAGCAGTACTTC. This translates into CASSLPSLANSYEQYF.

The chain joins TRBV6-6 to TRBJ2-5; a possible D gene is TRBD1 (5 bases). In germline, CDR1 is MNHNY, CDR2 SVGAGI (reference sequence). V dropped 6 bases and J dropped 5 bases, with 19 bases sitting between them. CDR3 length: 15 amino acids. CDR3 protein: CASRTLRQNTETQYF. The DNA for the CDR3 is TGTGCCAGCAGGACCTTACGACAGAATACGGAGACCCAGTACTTC.

The CDR3 region has the DNA TGCGCCAGCAGCCAAGGTACCGCCGGGAGCTTCTATGGCTACACCTTC. Amino acids: CASSQGTAGSFYGYTF. The V call is TRBV4-1, the J call TRBJ1-2, with D hard to call. The CDR3 has 16 amino acids. Deletions cut 1 base from V and 4 bases from J, with 16 bases between. The germline gives CDR1 MGHRA, CDR2 YSYEKL.

This clone came up once. The chain couples TRBV19 to TRBJ2-2; tentatively, D is TRBD2 (5 bases). The germline V gene has CDR1 LNHDA and CDR2 SQIVND (reference sequence). The CDR3 length is 15 residues. Trimming cost V 4 bases and J 7 bases, with 16 bases left between them. The CDR3 sequence is CASSTSDFSNGELFF. The CDR3 DNA reads TGTGCCAGTAGTACCTCGGACTTTAGTAACGGGGAGCTGTTTTTT.

This sequence joins TRBV3-1 (or the pseudogene TRBV3-2) and TRBJ2-3; 15 bases match TRBD2. The J segment lost 0 bases and the V segment lost 4 bases, leaving 8 bases of the junction unmatched. CDR3 length: 19 residues. Germline loops: CDR1 LGHDT, CDR2 YNNKEL (reference sequence). The CDR3 bases are TGTGCCAGCAGCCGGACTAGCGGGGGGGCGGCTCCAAGCACAGATACGCAGTATTTT. It is translated as CASSRTSGGAAPSTDTQYF.

The chain carries TRBV10-3 and TRBJ1-2; 8 positions match TRBD1. Trimming cost V 7 bases and J 4 bases; bases outside gene matches: 2. Germline CDR1 and CDR2: ENHRY and SYGVKD. The CDR3 consists of 12 residues. The CDR3 region has the DNA TGTGCCATCAATGACAGGGGCTATGGCTACACCTTC. As protein: CAINDRGYGYTF.

The V gene is TRBV12-5, the J gene TRBJ1-2; TRBD1 might be the D (5 bases). V lost 6 bases and J lost 4, with 18 bases in between. The CDR3 length is 15 residues. Germline-derived CDR1 and CDR2 are LGHNT and FRNRAP. CDR3 protein: CASGASREGAYGYTF. The CDR3 DNA reads as TGTGCTAGTGGAGCCTCCAGGGAAGGGGCCTATGGCTACACCTTC. Full variable domain (remainder filled in from reference TRBV12-5 and TRBJ1-2): DARVTQTPRHKVTEMGQEVTMRCQPILGHNTVFWYRQTMMQGLELLAYFRNRAPLDDSGMPKDRFSAEMPDATLATLKIQPSEPRDSAVYFCASGASREGAYGYTFGSGTRLTVV.

The gene calls are TRBV3-1 (or the pseudogene TRBV3-2) and TRBJ2-1; TRBD1 is a possible D gene (5 bases). This CDR3 comprises 15 residues. The ends were cut back, 0 bases at V and 3 bases at J, with 9 bases in the middle. Germline V gene lookup returns CDR1 LGHDT and CDR2 YNNKEL (reference sequence). The CDR3: CASSQDGALYNEQFF. The CDR3 coding sequence is TGTGCCAGCAGCCAAGATGGGGCTCTCTACAATGAGCAGTTCTTC.

The J gene is TRBJ1-6, the V gene TRBV6-5, with 10 bases fitting TRBD1. The CDR3 runs to 14 residues. Germline values: CDR1 MNHEY, CDR2 SVGAGI. V dropped 4 bases and J dropped 10; count of bases not matched to a gene: 4. CDR3 bases: TGTGCCAGCAGTTCGACAGGGGGCGTATCACCCCTCCACTTT. The encoded protein is CASSSTGGVSPLHF.

V gene TRBV3-1 (or the pseudogene TRBV3-2) combines with J gene TRBJ2-3; 9 bases are shared with TRBD2. Per the germline V gene, CDR1 is LGHDT and CDR2 is YNNKEL (reference sequence). CDR3 size: 18 residues. Unmatched junction bases numbered 9, after V lost 1 base and J lost 1 base. CDR3 residues: CASSQGGGAYSGTDTQYF. For the CDR3, the DNA is TGTGCCAGCAGCCAAGGCGGGGGGGCCTATTCTGGCACAGATACGCAGTATTTT.

This clone was picked up a small number of times. In nucleotides, the CDR3 is TGCGCCAGCAGCCCCAAATCCGGGACAGGGGGCTATGGGACTGAAGCTTTCTTT. This sequence encodes CASSPKSGTGGYGTEAFF. V is TRBV5-1 and J is TRBJ1-1, with TRBD1 matching over 12 bases. The germline V gene has CDR1 SGHRS and CDR2 YFSETQ. The ends lost 4 bases at V and 5 bases at J; junction bases unmatched: 15. The CDR3 length is 18 residues.

The chain is built from TRBV28 and TRBJ2-7, with a weak D call TRBD2 (6 bases). Per the germline V gene, CDR1 is MDHEN and CDR2 is SYDVKM. V was shortened by 5 bases and J by 0 bases, with 11 bases between the two germline ends. This CDR3 contains 14 residues. This CDR3 is CASSIGGASYEQYF. The CDR3 nucleotides are TGTGCCAGCAGTATCGGCGGGGCCTCCTACGAGCAGTACTTC.

The rearrangement links TRBV28 to TRBJ2-5; possibly TRBD2 for D (6 bases). This CDR3 contains 14 residues. The germline V gene encodes CDR1 MDHEN and CDR2 SYDVKM. V was pared by 7 bases and J by 3 bases, with 15 bases between. The CDR3 loop reads CASTPGGSEETQYF. Written as DNA, the CDR3 is TGTGCCAGCACTCCCGGGGGTTCGGAAGAGACCCAGTACTTC.

The gene calls are TRBV7-6 and TRBJ2-7; TRBD1 might be the D (6 bases). V was shortened by 6 bases and J by 1 base, with 16 bases between the two germline ends. CDR3 length: 15 residues. The germline V gene encodes CDR1 SGHVS and CDR2 FNYEAQ. As DNA, the CDR3 is TGTGCCAGCAGTCTAGGACAGTCCGGTTCCTACGAGCAGTACTTC. Amino acids: CASSLGQSGSYEQYF. The full variable domain, its missing parts supplied by reference TRBV7-6 and TRBJ2-7, is GAGVSQSPRYKVTKRGQDVALRCDPISGHVSLYWYRQALGQGPEFLTYFNYEAQQDKSGLPNDRFSAERPEGSISTLTIQRTEQRDSAMYRCASSLGQSGSYEQYFGPGTRLTVT.

The chain combines TRBV4-1 with TRBJ2-3; tentative D call: TRBD2 (5 bases). Trimming stripped 2 bases from V and 1 base from J, with 7 bases between. CDR1 is MGHRA, CDR2 YSYEKL, per germline. CDR3 length equals 14 residues. The chain's CDR3 is CASSQKAGTDTQYF. CDR3 DNA sequence: TGCGCCAGCAGCCAAAAAGCGGGCACAGATACGCAGTATTTT.

This clone was counted a few times. In DNA form, the CDR3 reads TGTGCCAGCAGACGGGAGGGGATGGAGACCCAGTACTTC. The encoded protein is CASRREGMETQYF. The gene calls are TRBV12-3 or TRBV12-4 and TRBJ2-5; TRBD2 agrees at 8 bases. The CDR3 contains 13 residues. V gave up 6 bases and J gave up 5 bases; unmatched junction bases: 5.

The CDR3 here is CASSDRIYEQYF. In DNA, the CDR3 is TGCGCCAGCAGTGACAGGATCTACGAGCAGTACTTC. The chain recombines TRBV10-1 with TRBJ2-7; no reliable D call. In germline, CDR1 is WNHNN, CDR2 SYGVQD (reference sequence). The V gene lost 3 bases and the J gene lost 3 bases, with 6 bases spanning the gap. The CDR3 spans 12 residues.